This TCR beta chain appears in the sequencing data of a study of a mutant IDH1 vaccine in newly diagnosed glioma. Turning to the study itself: Patients under treatment included approximately 60% males and about 40% females and had a mean age of approximately 40 years. It was at week 35 that visit V12 occurred, and at week 47 that visit V13 did. Receipt of radiotherapy, temozolomide, or both preceded the study, and most received both.

Regarding time point: week 35, safety follow-up. The content of each vaccine dose was 300 ug of mutant IDH1 20-mer peptide, and topical imiquimod accompanied it. New IDH1-mutant, ATRX-lost WHO grade 3 or 4 astrocytomas occurred in donors. This clone was seen a handful of times. Its antigen is still unknown. CDR1 SGHTA and CDR2 FQGNSA come from the germline V gene. The V end was cut by 3 bases, the J end by 0 bases, with 15 bases between. The CDR3 runs 18 residues. Sequenced by immunoSEQ multiplex PCR; TCRdb stores in-frame clones only, minus some. The profile shows roughly 30,000 clones, roughly 86% of them singletons.

The TCR sequence derives from a man aged 25-45 years with glioma. Sequenced here: PBMCs, sampled from a glioma patient whose treatment included an IDH1 peptide vaccine. This chain uses TRBV7-2 with TRBJ2-6; tentative D call: TRBD1 (7 bases). The CDR3 DNA is TGTGCCAGCAGCTTGGAGGGACAGAGATTCTCTGGGGCCAACGTCCTGACTTTC. Encoded protein: CASSLEGQRFSGANVLTF.